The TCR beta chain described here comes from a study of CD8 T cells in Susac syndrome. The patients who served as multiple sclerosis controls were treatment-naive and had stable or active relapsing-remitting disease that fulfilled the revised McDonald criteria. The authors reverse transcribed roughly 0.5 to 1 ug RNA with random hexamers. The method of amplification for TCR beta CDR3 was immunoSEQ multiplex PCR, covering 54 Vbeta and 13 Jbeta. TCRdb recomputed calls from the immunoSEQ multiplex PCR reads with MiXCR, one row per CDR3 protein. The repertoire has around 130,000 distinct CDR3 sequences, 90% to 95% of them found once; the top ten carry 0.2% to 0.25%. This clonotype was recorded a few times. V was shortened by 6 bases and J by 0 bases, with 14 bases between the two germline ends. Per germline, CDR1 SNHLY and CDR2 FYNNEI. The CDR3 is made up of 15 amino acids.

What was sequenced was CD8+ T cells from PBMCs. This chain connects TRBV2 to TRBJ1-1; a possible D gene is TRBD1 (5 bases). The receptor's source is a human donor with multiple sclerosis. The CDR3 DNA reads TGTGCCAGCAGCGACAGCCATACTATGAACACTGAAGCTTTCTTT. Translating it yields CASSDSHTMNTEAFF. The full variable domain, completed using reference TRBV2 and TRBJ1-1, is EPEVTQTPSHQVTQMGQEVILRCVPISNHLYFYWYRQILGQKVEFLVSFYNNEISEKSEIFDDQFSVERPDGSNFTLKIRSTKLEDSAMYFCASSDSHTMNTEAFFGQGTRLTVV.